This T cell receptor (beta chain) is from a study of blood T cells in healthy people across ages (dated by TCRdb to 2013 to 2016). General notes on the study: In model experiments, roughly one uniquely barcoded TCR beta cDNA molecule per two T cells was captured by template switching. Age-related changes in TCR beta repertoire diversity were measured in the study by deep sequencing normalized with unique cDNA molecular identifiers. Four age groups were formed from the donors: young (average about 15 years), middle-aged (around 39), aged (about 62) and long-lived (more than 75). Using the same blood draw, the study looked at two additional independent replicas of 1 million unique cDNA reads for two donors, one aged 18 to 29 and the other aged 80 or older. What the authors observed across the whole study: As age increased, observed TCR beta diversity per million T cells dropped in a roughly linear way, and a significant reduction was already evident by age 40. Estimates of total diversity from one million sequenced T cells were regarded as lower bounds and underestimates. Conclusive comparison of naive and antigen-experienced compartments was prevented by the profiling of bulk unsorted PBMCs. Compared with the aged group, the long-lived group had more naive CD4+ T cells, fewer expanded clones and increased TCR diversity, a pattern suggesting age selection. Because donor CMV infection status was unknown, age-related changes in expanded clonotypes were potentially confounded. There was a strong correlation between observed TCR beta diversity and the percentage of naive T cells measured by flow cytometry.

The junction shows trimming of 2 bases on V and 9 bases on J, plus 23 bases between the germline ends. Via the germline V gene, CDR1 is MGHRA and CDR2 YSYEKL. CDR3 length: 17 amino acids, cysteine to phenylalanine. Just CDR3 DNA is preserved here, 51 bases in frame from base 1. Receptor amplification or capture employed 5' RACE. The instrument given in TCRdb is Illumina HiSeq 2500. The second PCR ran for about 7 to 11 cycles and used a J-beta primer mix along with a sample-barcoded 5' primer. A template-switch 5' adaptor carrying 12 random nucleotides introduced a unique molecular identifier onto each TCR beta cDNA molecule. At least 2.5 million CDR3-containing paired-end reads were obtained from each sample. First-strand cDNA was synthesized from all RNA with the Mint cDNA synthesis kit, primed by a TRBC-specific oligonucleotide. After uracil-DNA glycosylase treatment, a first 18-cycle PCR used universal primers M1SS and BC2_uni_R on all cDNA. In the authors' own workflow: Each sample was normalized by randomly selecting 1 million high-quality reads, each carrying a distinct molecular identifier. Reads sharing molecular identifiers were discarded rather than binned into consensus sequences. MiTCR, set to a Q25 quality threshold and the strictest error-elimination algorithm, was used for CDR3 identification, clonotype clustering and error correction. A nonparametric unseen species model using Euler transformation provided a lower-bound estimate of total TCR beta diversity. The public reads were reanalyzed by TCRdb: fastp trimming at Q25, MiXCR alignment, in-frame beta chains only. A single entry per CDR3 protein holds the most common genes and DNA from its merged rows. These V and J calls derive from TCRdb rather than the authors' analysis. The sample table records roughly 700,000 distinct CDR3 sequences; around 25% of these occur just once. The ten largest clones represent roughly a tenth of the sample.

Donors were 35 to 40 systemically healthy Caucasian individuals from Russia aged roughly 6 to 100 years. Each donor gave around 9 milliliters of peripheral blood, collected into EDTA-treated Vacutainer tubes. Ficoll-Paque density-gradient centrifugation was used to isolate PBMCs, with at least 7 million obtained per sample. Total RNA, at least 5 micrograms per sample, was extracted from PBMCs with Trizol reagent. For every donor, an aliquot of PBMCs went through flow cytometry to measure the percentages of naive CD45RAhigh/CD27high T cells. Turning to this clonotype: No antigen is known for it. Within one base of it there is no much larger clone, and no base qualities were kept.

This sample also belongs to another study, concerning T cells of mothers and their children. As the second study states: Nine systemically healthy Caucasian individuals served as donors, namely three mothers together with their six children. cDNA synthesis used all of the extracted RNA, with approximately 1.4 ug of RNA in each 15 ul reaction. Sample barcodes and 2-4 random nucleotides were added via the M1S primer in the second PCR. Over 10 million TCR beta CDR3 reads came from each mother, compared with about 3 million reads from each child. Thymic selection similarly shapes TCR recombination output in related and unrelated pairs, with minor effect from inherited differences. Normalized repertoire overlap was always found to be slightly, but never significantly, higher in related mother-child pairs than in unrelated mother-child pairs. No persistent microchimeric T cell clones were detected, at a sensitivity of approximately 110 clones per million clonotypes. To look for features that set related mother-child pairs apart from unrelated individuals, the researchers ran deep NGS to compare the TCR beta repertoires of mothers and children. The mean age was around 40 +/- 4 years for the mothers and approximately 11 +/- 4 years for the children. After adapters were ligated using NEBNext reagents, the libraries underwent 100+100 nt paired-end sequencing on an Illumina HiSeq 2000. To prevent cross-contamination, the mother and child libraries were prepared a month apart and were sequenced in separate runs. For each donor, between about 450,000 and 2,300,000 distinct TCR beta clonotypes were identified. Naive TCR beta clonotypes were estimated from low-frequency clonotypes matched to each donor's FACS-determined naive share, without sorting.

The chain uses TRBV4-1 and TRBJ2-1, with a weak D call of TRBD2 (7 bases match). This clonotype was sampled from a boy aged 5 to 17 in good health. The sample consisted of blood. The DNA reads as follows: TGCGCCAGCAGCCAACCGGGGCACGGGGGGCGGGATGGTGAGCAGTTCTTC. It is translated as CASSQPGHGGRDGEQFF.